The 14 T cell receptor delta chains reported below all come from one sample, sequenced in a study of Vδ1+ human thymocytes. RNA was extracted from the cells and then reverse transcribed. CDR3 amplicons came from multiplex PCR with pooled V-gene forward and constant-region reverse primers. TCRdb reanalysed the multiplex PCR reads via CATT. The repertoire holds 25,000 to 30,000 delta-chain clones, with 6.5% to 8% as singletons. Study outcomes and limitations: In the thymus, TRG and TRD repertoires looked highly polyclonal with Gaussian CDR3 lengths.

Antigens of these TCRs are unknown. The sequencing input was Vdelta1+ gamma-delta thymocytes from the thymus. Subset: FACS-sorted CD3+ TCRalphabeta- TCRVdelta1+ TCRVdelta2- thymocytes. The source of these receptors is a girl less than two years old who had congenital heart surgery.

This clone was counted between two and nine times. The chain links TRDV1 to TRDJ1, with 11 nucleotides matching TRDD3. CDR1 and CDR2 (germline): TSWWSYY, QGS. Trimming at V came to 1 base and at J to 12 bases, leaving 10 bases not matched to a gene. CDR3 size: 15 residues. The CDR3 loop is CALGEPTWGIQGIIF. The CDR3 region has the DNA TGTGCTCTTGGGGAACCAACCTGGGGGATACAGGGAATCATCTTT.

This rearrangement joins TRDV1 to TRDJ1, with D unresolved. The CDR3 runs to 16 residues. V was shortened by 1 base and J by 4 bases, with 16 bases between the two germline ends. Germline lookup yields CDR1 TSWWSYY and CDR2 QGS. This CDR3 is CALGERIYHQNDKLIF. In DNA, the CDR3 is TGTGCTCTTGGGGAACGCATCTACCACCAAAACGATAAACTCATCTTT.

The sample holds a few counts of this clone. This chain joins TRDV1 and TRDJ1; D is possibly TRDD3 (5 bases). CDR3 length: 20 amino acids. Trimming took 2 bases from V and 0 from J, leaving 25 bases between them. Looked up from germline, CDR1 is TSWWSYY and CDR2 is QGS. CDR3 in amino acids: CALGESRYPPGGGYTDKLIF. The CDR3 DNA sequence: TGTGCTCTTGGGGAAAGTAGGTATCCCCCCGGGGGGGGGTACACCGATAAACTCATCTTT.

This clone was counted only a few times. V gene TRDV1 combines with J gene TRDJ1, with 9 bases aligning to TRDD3. The CDR3 is made up of 22 amino acids. Germline V gene data show CDR1 as TSWWSYY and CDR2 as QGS. With V trimmed by 0 bases and J by 7 bases, 27 bases remained unmatched. As DNA, the CDR3 is TGTGCTCTTGGGGAACTAGGGGGGACGCCTCGTTCTACTGGGGGAATGACTTCTAAACTCATCTTT. Protein: CALGELGGTPRSTGGMTSKLIF.

In its sample, this clone was seen a few times. This chain joins TRDV1 and TRDJ1, with 9 bases identical to TRDD3. This CDR3 region has 17 residues. The trim removed 0 bases at V and 0 bases at J, leaving 5 bases unmatched. CDR1 is TSWWSYY, CDR2 QGS, per germline. The CDR3 spells CALGELGGIPYTDKLIF. The CDR3 DNA reads TGTGCTCTTGGGGAACTCGGGGGGATACCGTACACCGATAAACTCATCTTT.

V usage is TRDV1 and J usage is TRDJ1; 8 nucleotides agree with TRDD3. TCRdb lists no J gene, so it was determined here by aligning the DNA to germline. Germline lookup yields CDR1 TSWWSYY and CDR2 QGS. J was trimmed by 0 bases and V by 2 bases; bases with no gene match: 29. The CDR3 is 24 residues long. The CDR3 sequence is CALGEFLMPDWGLPMTAYTDKLIF. In nucleotides, the CDR3 is TGTGCTCTTGGGGAATTCCTAATGCCAGACTGGGGGCTACCCATGACGGCGTACACCGATAAACTCATCTTT.

A V gene of TRDV1 was called, but no J gene was assigned; the D call in the table, TRDD3, was not verified against the DNA. CDR3 size: 20 residues. The germline V gene encodes CDR1 TSWWSYY and CDR2 QGS. Here the CDR3 DNA reads TGTGCTCTTGGGGAAAAAGGAGATTCCTACGACTGGGGGATGGCCGATAATCTCATCTTT. This gives the protein CALGEKGDSYDWGMADNLIF.

No V gene was called, though TRDJ1 was called as the J gene; the table calls TRDD3, which could not be checked here. The CDR3 length is 16 residues. CDR3 sequence: CALGELAPGILDKLIF. DNA for the CDR3: TGTGCTCTTGGGGAACTAGCGCCGGGGATACTCGATAAACTCATCTTT.

The sample holds a few counts of this clone. The V and J genes are TRDV1 and TRDJ1; tentatively, D is TRDD3 (10 bases). Deletions cut 5 bases from V and 0 bases from J, with 37 bases between. The CDR3 contains 23 residues. Germline V gene data show CDR1 as TSWWSYY and CDR2 as QGS. CDR3 protein: CALGSTLGLPTSGGYAHTDKLIF. The DNA for the CDR3 is TGTGCTCTTGGGTCCACCCTCGGCCTTCCTACATCAGGGGGATACGCTCACACCGATAAACTCATCTTT.

The V gene is TRDV1, the J gene TRDJ1; D is possibly TRDD3 (6 bases). Germline CDR1 TSWWSYY, CDR2 QGS. V lost 1 base to trimming and J lost 2 bases, with 20 bases between them. The CDR3 length is 18 residues. In DNA, the CDR3 is TGTGCTCTTGGGGAACCGGCAGTACTGGGCGGTCGGACCGATAAACTCATCTTT. This encodes CALGEPAVLGGRTDKLIF.

This clone was counted between two and nine times. The chain joins TRDV1 to TRDJ1, with 9 bases identical to TRDD2. The CDR3 has 19 residues. J was trimmed by 5 bases and V by 7 bases; bases with no gene match: 23. Germline CDR1 TSWWSYY, CDR2 QGS. The CDR3 nucleotides are TGTGCTCTTGTACGAAGGCCTTCCTACGTACTGGCGAACTTGGATAAACTCATCTTT. Its protein is CALVRRPSYVLANLDKLIF.

This chain uses TRDV1 with TRDJ1; D uncertain. Germline CDR1 and CDR2: TSWWSYY and QGS. The CDR3 covers 13 residues. The V end lost 2 bases, the J end lost 2 bases, and 6 bases lay between the germline ends. Here the CDR3 reads CALGEIRTDKLIF. The DNA of the CDR3 is TGTGCTCTTGGGGAAATTAGAACCGATAAACTCATCTTT.

J gene TRDJ1 was identified, but the V gene was not called; no DNA check was done on the table's D call, TRDD3. The CDR3 is 21 amino acids. The CDR3 sequence: CALGEVVGPTFPRGRADKLIF. The CDR3 bases are TGTGCTCTTGGGGAAGTGGTGGGTCCTACGTTCCCAAGGGGACGGGCCGATAAACTCATCTTT.

The rearrangement uses TRDV1 and TRDJ1; D might be TRDD3 (7 bases). Germline loops: CDR1 TSWWSYY, CDR2 QGS. This CDR3 has 25 residues. V gave up 3 bases and J gave up 2 bases, with 43 bases separating them. The CDR3 here is CALGDPPSIVLGIPVSGFKTDKLIF. In DNA, the CDR3 is TGTGCTCTTGGGGATCCCCCTTCCATCGTACTGGGGATCCCTGTCTCGGGGTTTAAGACCGATAAACTCATCTTT.